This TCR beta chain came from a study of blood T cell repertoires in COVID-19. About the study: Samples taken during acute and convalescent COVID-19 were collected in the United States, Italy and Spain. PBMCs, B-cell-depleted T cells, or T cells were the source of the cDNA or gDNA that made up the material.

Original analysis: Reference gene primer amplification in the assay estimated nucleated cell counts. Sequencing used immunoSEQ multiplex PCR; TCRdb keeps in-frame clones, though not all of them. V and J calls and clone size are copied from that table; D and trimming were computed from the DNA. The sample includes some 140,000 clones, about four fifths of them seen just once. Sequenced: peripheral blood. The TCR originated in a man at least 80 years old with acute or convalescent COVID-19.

The DNA for the CDR3 is TGTGCCAGTAGTACGAACGCCGGGACTATAACCGGGGAGCTGTTTTTT. It codes for CASSTNAGTITGELFF. The rearrangement links TRBV19 to TRBJ2-2; 7 bases align to TRBD2. The CDR3 is made up of 16 amino acids. Losses at the gene ends were 4 bases for V and 5 bases for J; bases not matched to a gene: 10. CDR1 and CDR2 from the germline V gene are LNHDA and SQIVND (reference sequence).